This TCR beta chain was documented in a study of T-cell reconstitution after alpha-beta-depleted transplantation in children. Study-level findings and limits: Alpha-beta T cells present about two months after transplant were reported to originate from several hundred expanded graft clones.

This clonotype was observed a few times. Its antigen is unidentified. V shed 0 bases, J shed 2 bases, and the junction held 9 bases outside the gene matches. This CDR3 is built from 18 residues. CDR1 and CDR2 from the germline V gene are SGHRS and YFSETQ. For TCRbeta, the library was prepared with unique molecular identifiers. TCRdb re-called the PCR reads with MiXCR, one entry per CDR3 protein. The table records 750,000 to 950,000 distinct CDR3 sequences, roughly 15% of them present only once. The V call is TRBV5-1, the J call TRBJ2-1; 9 positions match TRBD2. The receptor was isolated from a male patient aged 10 to 17 who had a stem cell transplant for acute lymphoblastic leukemia, so the T cells may come from the graft donor. Here the sequenced sample was PBMCs, mostly from graft donor cells, taken 360 days after TCRalphabeta/CD19-depleted stem cell transplant. CDR3 amino acids: CASSLGVSGRPPYNEQFF. The CDR3 DNA reads as TGCGCCAGCAGCTTGGGTGTTAGCGGGAGACCCCCCTACAATGAGCAGTTCTTC.